Following are 16 T cell receptor beta chains from one sample sequenced in a study of T cell responses to AZD1222 COVID-19 vaccine. The repertoire was sequenced with immunoSEQ multiplex PCR; TCRdb's copy has only in-frame clones and lacks some. The sample yields 90,000 to 110,000 clones, roughly 87% seen once. The material was peripheral blood, obtained on day 0 of AZD1222 vaccination. The receptors were gathered from an adult in good health.

This clone was observed a few times. The V gene is TRBV2, the J gene TRBJ1-5; D gene uncertain. Trimming took off 3 bases at V and 4 bases at J, with 10 bases between the two ends. The CDR3 consists of 14 residues. Germline V lookup: CDR1 SNHLY, CDR2 FYNNEI. The CDR3 protein is CASSDATGNQPQHF. Here the CDR3 DNA reads TGTGCCAGCAGTGACGCGACGGGTAATCAGCCCCAGCATTTT. The variable domain in full, completed from reference TRBV2 and TRBJ1-5, reads EPEVTQTPSHQVTQMGQEVILRCVPISNHLYFYWYRQILGQKVEFLVSFYNNEISEKSEIFDDQFSVERPDGSNFTLKIRSTKLEDSAMYFCASSDATGNQPQHFGDGTRLSIL.

The rearrangement links TRBV28 to TRBJ2-7; 9 bases are shared with TRBD1. Germline lookup yields CDR1 MDHEN and CDR2 SYDVKM. J gave up 4 bases and V 4 bases, and 8 bases lay outside the gene matches. There are 15 residues in the CDR3. DNA of the CDR3: TGTGCCAGCAGTTCGTCGGGACAGGGACGGTACGAGCAGTACTTC. Translation: CASSSSGQGRYEQYF.

Only a few counts were recorded for this clone. The chain links TRBV27 to TRBJ2-5, with D tentatively TRBD1 (6 bases). V lost 6 bases and J 4 bases, leaving 18 bases between the germline ends. CDR3 size: 15 residues. CDR1 is MNHEY, CDR2 SMNVEV, per germline (reference sequence). CDR3 amino acids: CASRRGYSSIETQYF. The CDR3 DNA reads as TGTGCCAGCAGAAGGGGGTACTCCTCAATAGAGACCCAGTACTTC.

This chain connects TRBV16 to TRBJ2-7; no definite D call. This CDR3 has 13 amino acids. The V and J ends lost 0 bases and 3 bases respectively, with 6 bases between them. Germline V gives CDR1 KGHSY, CDR2 FQNENV. DNA for the CDR3: TGTGCCAGCAGCCAATCCGCAGGCTACGAGCAGTACTTC. Protein product: CASSQSAGYEQYF.

The V call is TRBV27, the J call TRBJ2-6, with 10 positions matching TRBD1. CDR3 length: 19 amino acids. The germline gives CDR1 MNHEY, CDR2 SMNVEV (reference sequence). V was clipped by 4 bases and J by 2 bases; unmatched bases: 11. The CDR3 DNA reads as TGTGCCAGCAGTTCTCCCCCGCGGGGACAGGGGACTGGGGCCAACGTCCTGACTTTC. Translating it yields CASSSPPRGQGTGANVLTF.

This chain links TRBV11-2 with TRBJ1-1; D unresolved. V lost 1 base and J lost 8, with 17 bases in between. CDR1 is SGHAT, CDR2 FQNNGV, per germline. The CDR3 spans 15 residues. The CDR3: CASSLAEVSKAEAFF. As DNA, the CDR3 is TGTGCCAGCAGCTTAGCGGAGGTGTCAAAGGCCGAAGCTTTCTTT.

This clone is classed as medium-sized. The chain uses TRBV7-9 and TRBJ2-1, with 8 positions matching TRBD1. The V gene's germline CDR1 is SEHNR and CDR2 FQNEAQ (reference sequence). The CDR3 is 16 residues long. Unmatched junction bases numbered 10, after V lost 6 bases and J lost 3 bases. The CDR3, as DNA: TGTGCCAGCAGACCTAGGACAGGGATCTACTACAATGAGCAGTTCTTC. Translation: CASRPRTGIYYNEQFF. Filled out from reference TRBV7-9 and TRBJ2-1, the complete variable domain reads DTGVSQNPRHKITKRGQNVTFRCDPISEHNRLYWYRQTLGQGPEFLTYFQNEAQLEKSRLLSDRFSAERPKGSFSTLEIQRTEQGDSAMYLCASRPRTGIYYNEQFFGPGTRLTVL.

This chain uses TRBV5-6 with TRBJ2-3; 8 bases fit TRBD2. Germline trimming cut 3 bases from V and 4 bases from J; bases unmatched to any gene: 10. CDR1 is SGHDT, CDR2 YYEEEE, per germline. CDR3 length: 16 residues. The CDR3 reads CASSSYSGTRADTQYF. The CDR3, as DNA: TGTGCCAGCAGCTCGTATAGCGGGACCAGAGCAGATACGCAGTATTTT.

The gene calls are TRBV7-3 and TRBJ1-1; D unresolved. The CDR3 consists of 13 residues. In germline, CDR1 is SGHTA, CDR2 FQGTGA. V lost 5 bases, J lost 2 bases, and 9 bases lay in between. CDR3 bases: TGTGCCAGCAGCCCGGGCAGAAACACTGAAGCTTTCTTT. It is translated as CASSPGRNTEAFF.

The rearrangement links TRBV19 to TRBJ1-4; D may be TRBD1 (6 bases). This CDR3 spans 16 amino acids. V lost 4 bases and J lost 8, with 20 bases in between. The germline gives CDR1 LNHDA, CDR2 SQIVND (reference sequence). DNA for the CDR3: TGTGCCAGTAGTAGGGGGGCGCGGCGAGGTGGCGAAAAACTGTTTTTT. Amino acid sequence: CASSRGARRGGEKLFF.

This sequence joins TRBV12-3 or TRBV12-4 and TRBJ1-2; D is uncertain. CDR3 length equals 13 residues. Trimming cost V 3 bases and J 3 bases, with 8 bases left between them. CDR3 amino acids: CASSFGEYYGYTF. CDR3 sequence (DNA): TGTGCCAGCAGTTTCGGGGAATACTATGGCTACACCTTC.

The chain employs TRBV28 and TRBJ1-5, with 11 bases aligning to TRBD1. Germline CDR1 and CDR2: MDHEN and SYDVKM. The junction had 8 bases not matched to a gene; V was cut back by 7 bases and J by 6 bases. CDR3 length: 15 amino acids. The CDR3: CASITTGQGAQPQHF. CDR3 nucleotides: TGTGCCAGCATTACTACCGGACAGGGGGCTCAGCCCCAGCATTTT.

This sequence joins TRBV28 and TRBJ1-6, with TRBD1 matching 7 bases. CDR1 MDHEN and CDR2 SYDVKM come from the germline V gene. This CDR3 has 15 amino acids. The junction had 11 bases not matched to a gene; V was cut back by 6 bases and J by 9 bases. In DNA, the CDR3 is TGTGCCAGCAGAGAAACAGGGGAGTGGGTTTCACCCCTCCACTTT. As protein: CASRETGEWVSPLHF.

The chain employs TRBV30 and TRBJ1-4; D might be TRBD1 (5 bases). Between the trimmed V and J ends, which lost 5 bases and 7 bases, there was a span of 14 bases. The CDR3 spans 13 residues. Germline V gene lookup returns CDR1 GTSNPN and CDR2 SVGIG (reference sequence). As DNA, the CDR3 is TGTGCCTGGGACAGCCGGGACCTTGAAAAACTGTTTTTT. Amino acid sequence: CAWDSRDLEKLFF.

The chain couples TRBV5-1 to TRBJ1-2, with D possibly TRBD1 on 5 matching bases. In germline, CDR1 is SGHRS, CDR2 YFSETQ. This CDR3 contains 13 residues. V lost 1 base to trimming and J lost 4 bases, with 8 bases between them. CDR3 nucleotides: TGCGCCAGCAGCTTGACAGGTGCCTATGGCTACACCTTC. Encoded protein: CASSLTGAYGYTF.

The count of this clone is one. The chain is built from TRBV11-1 and TRBJ2-1; 13 nucleotides line up with TRBD2. The CDR3 covers 15 residues. The V gene's germline CDR1 is SGHAT and CDR2 FQDESV (reference sequence). The V and J ends lost 5 bases and 10 bases, in that order; junction bases with no gene match: 8. The DNA of the CDR3 is TGTGCCAGCAGCCCGGGACTAGCGGGGTCCGGAGAGCAGTTCTTC. Protein product: CASSPGLAGSGEQFF.